Listed here is a single T cell receptor (beta chain). This record comes from a study of technical replicates of blood from a few donors. TCRdb's table, derived via immunoSEQ multiplex PCR, lists solely in-frame clones and lacks some. The sample records roughly 50,000 clones, just over 90% being singletons. The sequenced material came from PBMCs. The TCR comes from a human donor in good health. Some clones in this sample may be carry-over from other donors' samples.

The CDR3 region has the DNA TGTGCCAGCAGTGCCGGGGGGGAATACGGCAATCAGCCCCAGCATTTT. Residues: CASSAGGEYGNQPQHF. This chain links TRBV2 with TRBJ1-5, with D possibly being TRBD1 (5 bases). The CDR3 covers 16 residues. V was cut by 4 bases and J by 2 bases, with 15 bases left in between. Germline V lookup: CDR1 SNHLY, CDR2 FYNNEI.